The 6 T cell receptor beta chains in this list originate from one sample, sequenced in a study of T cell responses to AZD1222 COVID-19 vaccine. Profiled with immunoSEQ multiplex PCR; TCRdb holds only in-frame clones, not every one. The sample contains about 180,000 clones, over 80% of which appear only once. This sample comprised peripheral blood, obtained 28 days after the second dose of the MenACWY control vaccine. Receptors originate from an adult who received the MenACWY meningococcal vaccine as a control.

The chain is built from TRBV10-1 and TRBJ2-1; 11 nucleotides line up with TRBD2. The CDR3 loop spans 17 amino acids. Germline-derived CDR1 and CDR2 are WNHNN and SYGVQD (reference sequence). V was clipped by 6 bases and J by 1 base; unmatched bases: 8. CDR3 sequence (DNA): TGCGCCAGCAGAAAGACTAGCGGGAATGAATCCTACAATGAGCAGTTCTTC. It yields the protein CASRKTSGNESYNEQFF.

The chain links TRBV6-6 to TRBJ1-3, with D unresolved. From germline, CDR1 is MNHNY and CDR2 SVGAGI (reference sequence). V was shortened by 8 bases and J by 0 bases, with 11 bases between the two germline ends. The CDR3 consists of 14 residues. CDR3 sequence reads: CASGKQFSGNTIYF. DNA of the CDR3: TGTGCCAGCGGAAAACAGTTCTCTGGAAACACCATATATTTT.

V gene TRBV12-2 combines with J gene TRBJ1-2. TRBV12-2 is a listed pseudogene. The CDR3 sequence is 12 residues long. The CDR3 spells CASRLGPLGYTF. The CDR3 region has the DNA TGTGCAAGTCGCTTAGGTCCGCTAGGCTACACCTTC.

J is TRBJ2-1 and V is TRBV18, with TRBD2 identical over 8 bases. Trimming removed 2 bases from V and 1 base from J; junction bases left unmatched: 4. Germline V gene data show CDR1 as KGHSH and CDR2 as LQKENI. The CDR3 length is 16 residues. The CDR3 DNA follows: TGTGCCAGCTCACCAATACGGGAGGGTTCCTACAATGAGCAGTTCTTC. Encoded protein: CASSPIREGSYNEQFF.

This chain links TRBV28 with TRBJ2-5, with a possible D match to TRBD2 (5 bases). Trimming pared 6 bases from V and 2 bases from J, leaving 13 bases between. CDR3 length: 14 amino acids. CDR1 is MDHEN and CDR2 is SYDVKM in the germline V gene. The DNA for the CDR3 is TGTGCCAGCAGGGGGAGCGGAACTCAAGAGACCCAGTACTTC. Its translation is CASRGSGTQETQYF. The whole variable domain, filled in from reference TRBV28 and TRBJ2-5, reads DVKVTQSSRYLVKRTGEKVFLECVQDMDHENMFWYRQDPGLGLRLIYFSYDVKMKEKGDIPEGYSVSREKKERFSLILESASTNQTSMYLCASRGSGTQETQYFGPGTRLLVL.

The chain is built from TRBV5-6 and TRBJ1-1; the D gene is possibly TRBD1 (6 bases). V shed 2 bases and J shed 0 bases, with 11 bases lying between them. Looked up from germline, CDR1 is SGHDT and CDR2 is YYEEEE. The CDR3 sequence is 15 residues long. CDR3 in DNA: TGTGCCAGCAGCTTCAACAGGGAGGTGAACACTGAAGCTTTCTTT. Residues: CASSFNREVNTEAFF.